These T cell receptor beta chains were read from a single sample in a study of shared clonotypes between healthy human individuals. Assay used: immunoSEQ multiplex PCR; TCRdb lists only in-frame clones, some missing. The sample consists of 1.5 million to 1.9 million clones, approximately 98% of them appearing once. Specimen: naive CD4+ T cells sorted from blood. Every receptor here comes from a young man in good health. Each CDR3 is given with its conserved first and last residue. The D gene is left open where the match is weak.

D	V	J	CDR3	DNA
TRBD2	TRBV10-1	TRBJ2-7	CASSESRGGRGSYEQYF	TGCGCCAGCAGTGAGTCGAGGGGCGGGAGAGGTTCCTACGAGCAGTACTTC
.	TRBV14	TRBJ1-1	CASSQVTGQITEAFF	TGTGCCAGCAGCCAAGTGACTGGCCAGATCACTGAAGCTTTCTTT
.	TRBV2	TRBJ2-7	CASSGGPKGVPYEQYF	TGTGCCAGCAGTGGGGGGCCGAAGGGAGTCCCCTACGAGCAGTACTTC
.	TRBV28	TRBJ2-3	CASSLAGPSKYF	TGTGCCAGCAGTTTGGCGGGGCCGTCGAAGTATTTT
.	TRBV9	TRBJ2-1	CASSVAGWDYNEQFF	TGTGCCAGCAGCGTAGCCGGGTGGGATTACAATGAGCAGTTCTTC
.	TRBV7-2	TRBJ2-2	CASSTTSQGVRTGELFF	TGTGCCAGCAGCACAACGTCGCAGGGAGTTCGCACCGGGGAGCTGTTTTTT
TRBD2	TRBV9	TRBJ2-3	CASSVEGLATDTQYF	TGTGCCAGCAGCGTAGAGGGACTAGCCACAGATACGCAGTATTTT
.	TRBV25-1	TRBJ1-4	CASKGDLGEKLFF	TGTGCCAGCAAGGGGGATCTTGGGGAAAAACTGTTTTTT
TRBD1	TRBV6-5	TRBJ1-1	CASSYGTDTEAFF	TGTGCCAGCAGTTACGGGACAGATACTGAAGCTTTCTTT
.	TRBV7-3	TRBJ2-1	CASSSTGQARPLDNEQFF	TGTGCCAGCAGCTCCACCGGACAAGCGCGGCCCCTTGACAATGAGCAGTTCTTC
.	TRBV28	TRBJ1-5	CASSWGGAGQPQHF	TGTGCCAGCAGCTGGGGAGGGGCCGGCCAGCCCCAGCATTTT
.	TRBV7-2	TRBJ2-2	CASSLRFGTGELFF	TGTGCCAGCAGCCTCCGTTTCGGCACCGGGGAGCTGTTTTTT